This T cell receptor (beta chain) was recovered during a study of T cells in Graves' hyperthyroidism and ophthalmopathy. Study-level results: Within blood appeared most thyroid clonotypes that had expanded above 0.001.

Patients showing uncontrolled infection, other autoimmune disease, pregnancy or lactation were ineligible. The V and J ends lost 3 bases and 12 bases, in that order; junction bases with no gene match: 7. CDR3 size: 13 residues. Germline assignment: CDR1 MNHNS and CDR2 SASEGT. Using RNA transcripts as the source, TCR beta CDR3 regions were amplified. Researchers ran a first-round RT-PCR on the TCR CDR3 using the HTBI primer set. TCRdb used MiXCR to reprocess the multiplex PCR reads, holding one entry per CDR3 protein. The table lists 550,000 to 650,000 distinct CDR3 sequences, roughly 15% of them singletons, with approximately 13% in the top ten. In its sample, this clonotype was seen many times. Its antigen is unknown.

The sample taken for sequencing was blood. V is TRBV6-1 and J is TRBJ2-1, with 8 positions matching TRBD2. This receptor was taken from a woman aged 40-49 years with Graves' hyperthyroidism. The CDR3 region has the DNA TGTGCCAGCAGTGACGGACTAGCCCGTCCGCAGTTCTTC. This encodes CASSDGLARPQFF.